A single TCR beta chain is shown here with its context. Its matching antigen is unknown. V dropped 2 bases and J dropped 1; count of bases not matched to a gene: 4. The CDR3 totals 15 residues. Germline loops: CDR1 SQVTM, CDR2 ANQGSEA. The sample is drawn from a study of blood T cells in healthy people across ages. Combining a sample-barcoded 5' primer with a J-beta primer mix, a second PCR ran for roughly 7 to 11 cycles. A template-switch adaptor with 12 random nucleotides tagged each cDNA molecule. One entry per CDR3 protein results from TCRdb running MiXCR on the 5' RACE reads. The data contain more than 700,000 distinct CDR3 sequences, roughly 53% of them singletons. Healthy individuals of Caucasian origin from Russia, aged 6 to 90, served as donors. Study-wide points: Changes in expanded clonotypes were possibly confounded, as the CMV status of donors was unknown. Using unsorted PBMCs precluded a conclusive naive versus antigen-experienced comparison.

This chain links TRBV29-1 with TRBJ2-4, with 8 bases aligning to TRBD2. The sequence derives from a man at least 80 years old in good health. Material: blood. The CDR3: CSVESRGVAKNIQYF. The CDR3 coding sequence is TGCAGCGTTGAATCGCGGGGGGTGGCCAAAAACATTCAGTACTTC.